Shown below are 11 T cell receptor beta chains from a single sample sequenced in a study of T-cell reconstitution after alpha-beta-depleted transplantation in children. As it was prepared, the TCRbeta library received unique molecular identifiers. TCRdb re-called the PCR reads with MiXCR, one entry per CDR3 protein. The sample yields around 180,000 distinct CDR3 sequences, around 10% seen once. The sequences come from PBMCs, collected before TCRalphabeta/CD19-depleted stem cell transplant. Receptors were obtained from a boy between 2 and 10 years old with acute myeloid leukemia, due to receive a stem cell transplant.

There are many counts of this clonotype. The chain has TRBV29-1 and TRBJ2-1; 11 bases match TRBD2. This CDR3 is built from 13 residues. The V segment lost 7 bases and the J segment 7 bases; nucleotides outside the gene matches: 6. Germline V gene data show CDR1 as SQVTM and CDR2 as ANQGSEA. Here the CDR3 DNA reads TGCAGCGGTACTAGCGGGAGACTGAATGAGCAGTTCTTC. It encodes CSGTSGRLNEQFF.

This clonotype occurred many times. The chain couples TRBV27 to TRBJ2-7, with TRBD2 identical over 11 bases. The CDR3 contains 14 residues. CDR1 MNHEY and CDR2 SMNVEV come from the germline V gene (reference sequence). J lost 7 bases, V lost 5 bases, and 7 bases had no gene match. CDR3 region: CASSIAGGGWEQYF. As DNA, the CDR3 is TGTGCCAGCAGTATAGCGGGAGGGGGATGGGAGCAGTACTTC.

The rearrangement uses TRBV29-1 and TRBJ2-3; unclear D gene. The CDR3 covers 13 residues. The germline V gene encodes CDR1 SQVTM and CDR2 ANQGSEA. Trimming pared 4 bases from V and 4 bases from J, leaving 12 bases between. The CDR3 here is CSVVKVGADTQYF. The CDR3 nucleotides are TGCAGCGTTGTCAAGGTTGGGGCAGATACGCAGTATTTT.

This clonotype was seen many times. CDR3: CSARGGGNQPQHF. As DNA, the CDR3 is TGCAGTGCTAGAGGTGGTGGCAATCAGCCCCAGCATTTT. The chain employs TRBV20-1 and TRBJ1-5; D unresolved. CDR3 length: 13 amino acids. Trimming removed 1 base from V and 2 bases from J, with 6 bases in between. CDR1 and CDR2 (germline): DFQATT, SNEGSKA (reference sequence).

The chain uses TRBV7-8 and TRBJ2-7; D may be TRBD1 (7 bases). The CDR3 consists of 14 residues. CDR1 is SGHVS and CDR2 is FQNEAQ in the germline V gene. Trimming took 5 bases from V and 3 from J, leaving 14 bases between them. CDR3 bases: TGTGCCAGCAGCAAGACAGGGCGGGGCTACGAGCAGTACTTC. Protein: CASSKTGRGYEQYF.

This clonotype was seen at least ten times. The chain joins TRBV6-1 to TRBJ2-1, with TRBD2 identical over 10 bases. Germline V gives CDR1 MNHNS, CDR2 SASEGT. The CDR3 loop spans 18 amino acids. V was clipped by 2 bases and J by 0 bases; unmatched bases: 7. The CDR3 loop reads CASSEKRGGQTSYNEQFF. The CDR3 bases are TGTGCCAGCAGTGAAAAGCGGGGGGGCCAAACCTCCTACAATGAGCAGTTCTTC.

This clonotype was detected ten times or more. The chain uses TRBV7-2 and TRBJ2-5, with D tentatively TRBD2 (6 bases). CDR1 SGHTA and CDR2 FQGNSA come from the germline V gene. Trimming cost V 6 bases and J 5 bases, with 19 bases left between them. The CDR3 length is 15 residues. CDR3 nucleotides: TGTGCCAGCAGTCCTAAGGGCGGGGCTTGGGAGACCCAGTACTTC. It translates to CASSPKGGAWETQYF.

The rearrangement links TRBV6-1 to TRBJ2-3; the match to TRBD2 covers 10 bases. CDR1 and CDR2 from the germline V gene are MNHNS and SASEGT. The CDR3 has 19 residues. V shed 7 bases, J shed 0 bases, and the junction held 16 bases outside the gene matches. The CDR3: CASTKDQLAGYTSTDTQYF. The CDR3, as DNA: TGTGCCAGCACCAAAGACCAACTAGCGGGGTACACTAGCACAGATACGCAGTATTTT.

The rearrangement links TRBV20-1 to TRBJ2-7; 8 bases map to TRBD1. CDR1 is DFQATT and CDR2 is SNEGSKA in the germline V gene (reference sequence). The CDR3 covers 14 residues. V trimming: 6 bases; J trimming: 3 bases; junction bases outside the gene matches: 10. The CDR3 sequence: CSAARQGSIYEQYF. CDR3 in DNA: TGCAGTGCCGCGAGACAGGGGTCCATCTACGAGCAGTACTTC.

Many counts were recorded for this clonotype. The chain carries TRBV5-1 and TRBJ2-5; D possibly corresponds to TRBD2 (5 bases). This CDR3 is built from 15 residues. Germline values: CDR1 SGHRS, CDR2 YFSETQ. V lost 5 bases to trimming and J lost 1 base, with 15 bases between them. CDR3: CASRTSLDPQETQYF. DNA for the CDR3: TGCGCCAGCAGAACCTCACTAGATCCCCAAGAGACCCAGTACTTC.

This clonotype was counted ten times or more. This chain joins TRBV7-2 and TRBJ2-2; perhaps TRBD1 as D (5 bases). CDR3 length: 15 residues. V shed 1 base and J shed 3 bases, with 9 bases lying between them. CDR1 SGHTA and CDR2 FQGNSA come from the germline V gene. CDR3 amino acids: CASSLVSRDTGELFF. The DNA of the CDR3 is TGTGCCAGCAGCTTAGTTTCCAGGGACACCGGGGAGCTGTTTTTT.